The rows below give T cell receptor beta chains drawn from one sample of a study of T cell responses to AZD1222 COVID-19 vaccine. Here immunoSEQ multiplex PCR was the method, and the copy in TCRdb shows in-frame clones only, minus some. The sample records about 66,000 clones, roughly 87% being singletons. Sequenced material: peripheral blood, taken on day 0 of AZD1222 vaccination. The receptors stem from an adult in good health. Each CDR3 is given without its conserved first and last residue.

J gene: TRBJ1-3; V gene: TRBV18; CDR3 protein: ASSSSRGISGNTIY
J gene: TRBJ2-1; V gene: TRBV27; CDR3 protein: ASSLSMGYNEQF
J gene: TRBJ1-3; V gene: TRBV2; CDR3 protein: ASSPQFLSGNTIY
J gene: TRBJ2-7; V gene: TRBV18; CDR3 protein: ASSPAIGGDEQY
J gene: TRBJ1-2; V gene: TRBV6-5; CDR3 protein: ASSYGTGSGYT
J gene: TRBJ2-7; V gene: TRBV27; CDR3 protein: ASSLAASGDLTYEQY
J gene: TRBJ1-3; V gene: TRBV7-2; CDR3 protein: ASSLFSGTNTIY
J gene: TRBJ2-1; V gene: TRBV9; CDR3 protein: ASSALAGNYNEQF
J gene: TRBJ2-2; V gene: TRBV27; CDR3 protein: ASSPRWSASTGELF
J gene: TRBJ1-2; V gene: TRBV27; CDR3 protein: ASSLWGVNYGYT
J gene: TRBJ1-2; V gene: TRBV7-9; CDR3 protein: ASSQGQGSNYGYT
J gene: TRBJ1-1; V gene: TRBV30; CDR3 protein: AWRQLNTEAF